These T cell receptor beta chains were read from a single sample in a study of cytomegalovirus exposure and HLA in healthy donors. Data came from immunoSEQ multiplex PCR; TCRdb stores just in-frame clones and leaves some out. This sample has around 260,000 clones; about nine tenths occur once, and the top ten carry just over 3%. Sequenced input: PBMCs. The receptors here all came from a woman in her twenties or thirties in good health and CMV-seronegative. Each CDR3 is given with its conserved first and last residue. Fields, in order: J gene, V gene, D gene, clone size, CDR3 DNA, CDR3 protein. A D gene is named only where the DNA matches it firmly. Clone size is given for some rows only: seen once, a few or many times, or a class if the clone is expanded.

J: TRBJ2-1; V: TRBV6-6; D: -; size: -; DNA: TGTGCCAGCACCCCCCCTAGTAGTCTACTCCACAATGAGCAGTTCTTC; CDR3: CASTPPSSLLHNEQFF
J: TRBJ2-7; V: TRBV19; D: TRBD2; size: few; DNA: TGTGCCAGTAGTGCCGCGGGAGGCGACTACGAGCAGTACTTC; CDR3: CASSAAGGDYEQYF
J: TRBJ1-1; V: TRBV6-1; D: -; size: -; DNA: TGTGCCAGCAAAAACGTTGAGACCGAAGCTTTCTTT; CDR3: CASKNVETEAFF
J: TRBJ1-5; V: TRBV28; D: -; size: once; DNA: TGTGCCAGCAGTTCACGACAGCTACCTAGCAATCAGCCCCAGCATTTT; CDR3: CASSSRQLPSNQPQHF
J: TRBJ2-7; V: TRBV11-2; D: TRBD1; size: -; DNA: TGTGCCAGCAGCCCCGGGACAGGGGGCTACGAGCAGTACTTC; CDR3: CASSPGTGGYEQYF
J: TRBJ1-1; V: TRBV11-2; D: -; size: -; DNA: TGTGCCAGCAGCTTAGGCAGGGCGTTGAACACTGAAGCTTTCTTT; CDR3: CASSLGRALNTEAFF
J: TRBJ2-3; V: TRBV10-3; D: -; size: -; DNA: TGTGCCATCCTAGGGACTAGCACAGATACGCAGTATTTT; CDR3: CAILGTSTDTQYF
J: TRBJ2-1; V: TRBV6-5; D: -; size: -; DNA: TGTGCCAGCAGTTACTCGGGAGCTGGTTCGGATGAGCAGTTCTTC; CDR3: CASSYSGAGSDEQFF
J: TRBJ2-7; V: TRBV28; D: -; size: -; DNA: TGTGCCAGCACCCTTCCAGGGACGGCGGGACACGAGCAGTACTTC; CDR3: CASTLPGTAGHEQYF
J: TRBJ2-7; V: TRBV6-5; D: TRBD2; size: -; DNA: TGTGCCAGCAGTCTGCTAGCGGGAGGGTCGAGCGAGCAGTACTTC; CDR3: CASSLLAGGSSEQYF
J: TRBJ2-7; V: TRBV27; D: TRBD2; size: once; DNA: TGTGCCAGCAGCTCCCTGCTTAGCGGGAGGGCCTACGAGCAGTACTTC; CDR3: CASSSLLSGRAYEQYF
J: TRBJ1-5; V: TRBV10-3; D: TRBD1; size: once; DNA: TGTGCCATCAGCCGACAGGGGGATCAGCCCCAGCATTTT; CDR3: CAISRQGDQPQHF
J: TRBJ2-5; V: TRBV6-5; D: TRBD1; size: -; DNA: TGTGCCAGCAGTTCGTACAGGGGGGAACCCCAGTACTTC; CDR3: CASSSYRGEPQYF
J: TRBJ2-1; V: TRBV5-6; D: TRBD2; size: -; DNA: TGTGCCAGCAGCTTGGGCTGGACTAGCGGAGCGCAAATGGAGCAGTTCTTC; CDR3: CASSLGWTSGAQMEQFF
J: TRBJ1-2; V: TRBV5-1; D: -; size: -; DNA: TGCGCCAGCAGCTTGGCGCGAGGAAACTATGGCTACACCTTC; CDR3: CASSLARGNYGYTF
J: TRBJ2-5; V: TRBV29-1; D: TRBD2; size: -; DNA: TGCAGCGTTGAGGGACTAGCGGGAAAAAGGAGGGAGACCCAGTACTTC; CDR3: CSVEGLAGKRRETQYF
J: TRBJ2-7; V: TRBV11-3; D: TRBD2; size: once; DNA: TGTGCCAGCAGCTTAGGGGGACTAGACGAGCAGTACTTC; CDR3: CASSLGGLDEQYF
J: TRBJ2-7; V: TRBV10-3; D: -; size: -; DNA: TGTGCCATCTCCGACTCTCTGTACCACGAGCAGTACTTC; CDR3: CAISDSLYHEQYF
J: TRBJ2-3; V: TRBV6-1; D: -; size: -; DNA: TGTGCCAGCAGTGAAGGGTCGTGGAGCACAGATACGCAGTATTTT; CDR3: CASSEGSWSTDTQYF
J: TRBJ2-7; V: TRBV2; D: -; size: -; DNA: TGTGCCAGCAGTGAGTCTCCCCGGGCCCTCGAGCAGTACTTC; CDR3: CASSESPRALEQYF
J: TRBJ2-2; V: TRBV7-8; D: -; size: -; DNA: TGTGCCAGCAGCTTTACAGTCAGGGGCCTTGGCACCGGGGAGCTGTTTTTT; CDR3: CASSFTVRGLGTGELFF
J: TRBJ2-1; V: TRBV4-3; D: -; size: -; DNA: TGCGCCAGCAGCCAGGACGAGAGCTCCTACAATGAGCAGTTCTTC; CDR3: CASSQDESSYNEQFF
J: TRBJ2-7; V: TRBV6-1; D: TRBD1; size: once; DNA: TGTGCCACCAAGTCCGGGACAGGGGTTCTCTACGAGCAGTACTTC; CDR3: CATKSGTGVLYEQYF
J: TRBJ1-4; V: TRBV30; D: -; size: -; DNA: TGTGCCTGGACCTCTTTGGGTGAAAAACTGTTTTTT; CDR3: CAWTSLGEKLFF
J: TRBJ2-4; V: TRBV11-2; D: TRBD1; size: -; DNA: TGTGCCAGCAGCTTCGGGCAGGGGGCTAACATTCAGTACTTC; CDR3: CASSFGQGANIQYF
J: TRBJ1-2; V: TRBV10-3; D: TRBD1; size: -; DNA: TGTGCCATCAGCCGCACAGGGGGCTATGGCTACACCTTC; CDR3: CAISRTGGYGYTF
J: TRBJ2-7; V: TRBV19; D: -; size: few; DNA: TGTGCCAGTAGCTTGGTTGACTCCTACGAGCAGTACTTC; CDR3: CASSLVDSYEQYF
J: TRBJ2-7; V: TRBV28; D: -; size: once; DNA: TGTGCCAGCAGTTTAAGGGACAACTCCTACGAGCAGTACTTC; CDR3: CASSLRDNSYEQYF
J: TRBJ2-2; V: TRBV5-1; D: -; size: -; DNA: TGCGCCAGCAGCTTGGCTACCGGGGAGCTGTTTTTT; CDR3: CASSLATGELFF
J: TRBJ2-3; V: TRBV5-4; D: -; size: -; DNA: TGTGCCAGCATCGAGAGGGGAGGAGGCACAGATACGCAGTATTTT; CDR3: CASIERGGGTDTQYF
J: TRBJ2-2; V: TRBV4-3; D: TRBD2; size: -; DNA: TGCGCCAGCAGCCAAAACCTAGCGGGAGGGCCTGACGGGGAGCTGTTTTTT; CDR3: CASSQNLAGGPDGELFF
J: TRBJ2-1; V: TRBV4-3; D: -; size: once; DNA: TGCGCCAGCAGTCGATTGGGAGCTGAGCAGTTCTTC; CDR3: CASSRLGAEQFF
J: TRBJ2-7; V: TRBV21-1; D: -; size: few; DNA: TGTGCCAGCCGGAATATTACTGGCGGGAGGGCCTACGAGCAGTACTTC; CDR3: CASRNITGGRAYEQYF
J: TRBJ2-5; V: TRBV28; D: TRBD1; size: once; DNA: TGTGCCAGCAGTGGGACAGGCCAAGAGACCCAGTACTTC; CDR3: CASSGTGQETQYF
J: TRBJ2-1; V: TRBV7-2; D: -; size: -; DNA: TGTGCCAGCAGCCCTTGGAGGAATGAGCAGTTCTTC; CDR3: CASSPWRNEQFF
J: TRBJ2-5; V: TRBV27; D: TRBD2; size: -; DNA: TGTGCCAGCAGTCCCCTGCTAGCGGCCAACCAAGAGACCCAGTACTTC; CDR3: CASSPLLAANQETQYF
J: TRBJ1-4; V: TRBV28; D: -; size: -; DNA: TGTGCCAGCAGTTTACCCAGAGCAACTAATGAAAAACTGTTTTTT; CDR3: CASSLPRATNEKLFF
J: TRBJ2-1; V: TRBV29-1; D: -; size: -; DNA: TGCAGCGTTGAAGATATGGTATACAATGAGCAGTTCTTC; CDR3: CSVEDMVYNEQFF
J: TRBJ1-2; V: TRBV7-9; D: -; size: -; DNA: TGTGCCAGCAGCCCGACAGAAAACTATGGCTACACCTTC; CDR3: CASSPTENYGYTF
J: TRBJ1-5; V: TRBV6-1; D: TRBD1; size: -; DNA: TGTGCCAGCAGCTCGACAGGGGGGGAGCAGCCCCAGCATTTT; CDR3: CASSSTGGEQPQHF
J: TRBJ2-7; V: TRBV7-8; D: TRBD2; size: few; DNA: TGTGCCAGCAGCCCAGACCCCATAGCGGGAGGCTACGAGCAGTACTTC; CDR3: CASSPDPIAGGYEQYF